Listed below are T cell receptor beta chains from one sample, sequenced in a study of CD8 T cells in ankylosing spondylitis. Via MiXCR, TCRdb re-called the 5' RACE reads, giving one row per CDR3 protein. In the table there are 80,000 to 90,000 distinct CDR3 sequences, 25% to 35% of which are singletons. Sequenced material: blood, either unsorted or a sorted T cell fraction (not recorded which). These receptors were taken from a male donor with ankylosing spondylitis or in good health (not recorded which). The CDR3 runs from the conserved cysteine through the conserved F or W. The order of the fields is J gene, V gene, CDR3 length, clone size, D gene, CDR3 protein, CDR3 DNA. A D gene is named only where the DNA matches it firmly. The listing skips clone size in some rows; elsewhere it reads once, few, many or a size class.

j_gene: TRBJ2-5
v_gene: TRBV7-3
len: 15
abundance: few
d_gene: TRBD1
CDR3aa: CASSWTGGIQETQYF
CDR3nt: TGTGCCAGCAGCTGGACAGGGGGCATCCAAGAGACCCAGTACTTC

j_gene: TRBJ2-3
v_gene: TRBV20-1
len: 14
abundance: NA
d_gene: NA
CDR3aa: CSASPGGGTDTQYF
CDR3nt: TGCAGTGCTAGCCCCGGTGGGGGCACAGATACGCAGTATTTT

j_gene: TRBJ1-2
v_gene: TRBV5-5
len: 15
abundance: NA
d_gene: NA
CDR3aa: CASRLAWHPTGGYTF
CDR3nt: TGTGCCAGCAGATTGGCGTGGCACCCAACAGGAGGCTACACCTTC

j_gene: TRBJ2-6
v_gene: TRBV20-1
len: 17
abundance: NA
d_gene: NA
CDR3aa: CSASHSGEYSGANGLTF
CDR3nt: TGCAGTGCTAGCCATTCAGGGGAGTACTCTGGGGCCAACGGCCTGACTTTC

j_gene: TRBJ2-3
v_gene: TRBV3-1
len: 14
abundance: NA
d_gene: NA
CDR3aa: CASSQVRSTDTQYF
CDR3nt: TGTGCCAGCAGCCAAGTTCGGAGCACAGATACGCAGTATTTT

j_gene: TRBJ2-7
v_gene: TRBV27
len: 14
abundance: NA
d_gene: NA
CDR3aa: CASSLNRVAYEQYF
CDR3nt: TGTGCCAGCAGTCTGAACAGGGTTGCCTACGAGCAGTACTTC

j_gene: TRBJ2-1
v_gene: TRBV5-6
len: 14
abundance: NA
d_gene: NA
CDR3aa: CASSFRLAASEQFF
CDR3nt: TGTGCCAGCAGCTTCAGGCTAGCCGCGAGTGAGCAGTTCTTC

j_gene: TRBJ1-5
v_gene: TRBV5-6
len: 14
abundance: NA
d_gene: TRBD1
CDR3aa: CASSSDRYNQPQHF
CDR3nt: TGTGCCAGCAGCTCGGACAGGTACAATCAGCCCCAGCATTTT

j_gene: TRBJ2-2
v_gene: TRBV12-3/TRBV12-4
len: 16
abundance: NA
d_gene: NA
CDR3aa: CASSEMGGRDTGELFF
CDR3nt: TGTGCCAGCAGTGAAATGGGAGGCCGGGACACCGGGGAGCTGTTTTTT

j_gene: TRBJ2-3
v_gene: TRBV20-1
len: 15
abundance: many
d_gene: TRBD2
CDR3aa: CSALPLAGLGDTQYF
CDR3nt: TGCAGTGCCCTTCCTCTAGCGGGGCTGGGAGATACGCAGTATTTT

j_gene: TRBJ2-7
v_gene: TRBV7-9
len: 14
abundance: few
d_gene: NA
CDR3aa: CASSSPRGGYEQYF
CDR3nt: TGTGCCAGCAGCTCCCCGCGCGGAGGCTACGAGCAGTACTTC

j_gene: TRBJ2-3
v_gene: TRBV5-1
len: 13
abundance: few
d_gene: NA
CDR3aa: CASSSKSVDTQYF
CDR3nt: TGCGCCAGCAGCTCGAAGTCAGTGGATACGCAGTATTTT

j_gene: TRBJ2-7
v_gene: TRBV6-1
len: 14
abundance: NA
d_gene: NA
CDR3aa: CASRAGGADYEQYF
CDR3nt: TGTGCCAGCAGGGCAGGCGGGGCCGACTACGAGCAGTACTTC

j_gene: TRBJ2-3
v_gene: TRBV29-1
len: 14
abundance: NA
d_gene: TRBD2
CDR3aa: CSERTSGSADTQYF
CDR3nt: TGCAGCGAAAGGACTAGCGGGAGTGCAGATACGCAGTATTTT

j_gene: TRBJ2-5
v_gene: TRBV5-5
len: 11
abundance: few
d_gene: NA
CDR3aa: CASRQSETQYF
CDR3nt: TGTGCCAGCAGACAATCAGAGACCCAGTACTTC

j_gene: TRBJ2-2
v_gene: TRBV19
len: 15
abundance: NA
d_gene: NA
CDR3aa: CASTAGGQVTGELFF
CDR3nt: TGTGCCAGTACCGCCGGAGGCCAGGTCACCGGGGAGCTGTTTTTT

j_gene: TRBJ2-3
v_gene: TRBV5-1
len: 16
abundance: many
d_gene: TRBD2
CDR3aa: CASSLQTSVGTDTQYF
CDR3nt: TGCGCCAGCAGCTTGCAGACTAGCGTTGGCACAGATACGCAGTATTTT

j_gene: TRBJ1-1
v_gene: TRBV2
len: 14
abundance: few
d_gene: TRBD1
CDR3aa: CASSRTGVNTEAFF
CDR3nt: TGTGCCAGCAGTAGGACAGGGGTGAACACTGAAGCTTTCTTT

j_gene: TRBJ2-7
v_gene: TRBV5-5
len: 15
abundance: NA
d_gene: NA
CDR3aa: CASSPNLAGLYEQYF
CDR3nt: TGTGCCAGCAGCCCCAACCTTGCGGGATTATACGAGCAGTACTTC

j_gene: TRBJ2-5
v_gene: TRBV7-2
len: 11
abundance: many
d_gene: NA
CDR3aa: CASSLKETQYF
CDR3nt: TGTGCCAGCAGCTTAAAAGAGACCCAGTACTTC

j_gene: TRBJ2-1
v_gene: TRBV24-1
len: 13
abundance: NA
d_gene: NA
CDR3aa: CATSDFDRDEQFF
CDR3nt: TGTGCCACCAGTGATTTTGACAGAGATGAGCAGTTCTTC

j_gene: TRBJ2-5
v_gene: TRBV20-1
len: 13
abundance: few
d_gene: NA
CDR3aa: CSASEGPQETQYF
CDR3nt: TGCAGTGCTAGCGAAGGGCCCCAAGAGACCCAGTACTTC

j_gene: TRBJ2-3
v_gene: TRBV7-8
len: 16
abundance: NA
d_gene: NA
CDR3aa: CASSALGERLGDTQYF
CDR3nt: TGTGCCAGCAGCGCCCTTGGTGAAAGATTAGGTGATACGCAGTATTTT

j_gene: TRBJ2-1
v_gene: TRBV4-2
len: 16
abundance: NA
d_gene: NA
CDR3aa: CASSQLDPENPNEQFF
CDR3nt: TGTGCCAGCAGCCAACTGGACCCTGAAAATCCTAATGAGCAGTTCTTC

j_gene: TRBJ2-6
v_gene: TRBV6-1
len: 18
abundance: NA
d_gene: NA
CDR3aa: CASRRTQGLTSGANVLTF
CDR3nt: TGTGCCAGCAGGCGTACTCAGGGCTTAACCTCTGGGGCCAACGTCCTGACTTTC

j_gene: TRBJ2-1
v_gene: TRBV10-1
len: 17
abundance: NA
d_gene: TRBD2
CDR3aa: CASSEALLAGEGNEQFF
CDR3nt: TGCGCCAGCAGTGAGGCTTTGCTAGCGGGAGAGGGCAATGAGCAGTTCTTC

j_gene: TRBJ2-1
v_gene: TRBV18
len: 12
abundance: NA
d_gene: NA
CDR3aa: CASSRGSNEQFF
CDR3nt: TGTGCCAGCTCACGGGGGAGCAATGAGCAGTTCTTC

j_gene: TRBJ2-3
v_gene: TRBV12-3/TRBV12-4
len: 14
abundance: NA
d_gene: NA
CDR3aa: CASRRDLGTDTQYF
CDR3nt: TGTGCCAGCAGGCGGGACCTTGGGACAGATACGCAGTATTTT

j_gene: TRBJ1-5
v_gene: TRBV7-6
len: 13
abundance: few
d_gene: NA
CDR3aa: CASSPAVGQPQHF
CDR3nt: TGTGCCAGCAGCCCGGCGGTAGGTCAGCCCCAGCATTTT

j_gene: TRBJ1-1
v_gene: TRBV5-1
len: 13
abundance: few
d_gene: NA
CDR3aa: CASSLSGQDKAFF
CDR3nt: TGCGCCAGCAGCCTGTCTGGACAAGATAAAGCTTTCTTT

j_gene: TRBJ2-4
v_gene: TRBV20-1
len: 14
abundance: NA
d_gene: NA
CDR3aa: CSARDRRPQNIQYF
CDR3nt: TGCAGTGCTAGAGATCGCCGGCCCCAAAACATTCAGTACTTC

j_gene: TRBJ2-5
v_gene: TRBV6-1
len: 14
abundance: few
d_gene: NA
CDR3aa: CASRRSGVSETQYF
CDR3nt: TGTGCCAGCAGACGATCAGGGGTATCAGAGACCCAGTACTTC

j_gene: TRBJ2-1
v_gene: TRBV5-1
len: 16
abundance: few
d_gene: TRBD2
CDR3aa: CASSLMGLAGFNEQFF
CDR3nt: TGCGCCAGCAGCCTAATGGGACTAGCGGGATTCAATGAGCAGTTCTTC

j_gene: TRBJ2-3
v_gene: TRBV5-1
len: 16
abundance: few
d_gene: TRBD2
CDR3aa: CASTERRASGSDTQYF
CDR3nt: TGCGCCAGCACCGAACGGCGGGCTAGCGGGAGTGATACGCAGTATTTT

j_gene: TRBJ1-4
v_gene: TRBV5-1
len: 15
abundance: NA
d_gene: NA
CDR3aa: CASSFNGQSDDALFF
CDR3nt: TGCGCCAGCAGCTTCAATGGCCAGTCCGATGATGCACTGTTTTTT

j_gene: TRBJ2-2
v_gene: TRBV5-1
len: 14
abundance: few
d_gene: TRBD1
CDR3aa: CASSLDRGGEELFF
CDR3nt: TGCGCCAGCAGCCTTGACAGGGGAGGAGAGGAGCTGTTTTTT

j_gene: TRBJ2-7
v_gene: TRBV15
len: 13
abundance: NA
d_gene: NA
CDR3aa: CATSGRGVHEQYF
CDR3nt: TGTGCCACCAGCGGAAGGGGTGTCCACGAGCAGTACTTC

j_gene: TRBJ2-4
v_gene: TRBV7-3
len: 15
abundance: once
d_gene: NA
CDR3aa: CASSLMGESQNIQYF
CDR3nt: TGTGCCAGCAGCTTAATGGGGGAGAGCCAAAACATTCAGTACTTC

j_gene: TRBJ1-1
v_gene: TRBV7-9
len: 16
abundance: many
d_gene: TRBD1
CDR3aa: CASSLLTGGIGTEAFF
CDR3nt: TGTGCCAGCAGCTTATTGACAGGGGGAATTGGCACTGAAGCTTTCTTT

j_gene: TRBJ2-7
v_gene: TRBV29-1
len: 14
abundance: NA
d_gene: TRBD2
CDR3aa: CSVEMAGGPYEQYF
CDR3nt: TGCAGCGTTGAAATGGCGGGAGGGCCCTACGAGCAGTACTTC

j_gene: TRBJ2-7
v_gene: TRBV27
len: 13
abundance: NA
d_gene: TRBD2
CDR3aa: CASSLAGGYEQYF
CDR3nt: TGTGCCAGCAGTTTAGCGGGGGGCTACGAGCAGTACTTC

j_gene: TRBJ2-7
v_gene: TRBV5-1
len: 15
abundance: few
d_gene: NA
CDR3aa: CASRAALGGWYEQYF
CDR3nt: TGCGCCAGCAGGGCGGCCCTAGGAGGGTGGTACGAGCAGTACTTC

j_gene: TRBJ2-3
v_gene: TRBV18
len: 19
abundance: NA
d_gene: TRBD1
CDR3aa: CASSPPWGQGERQSDTQYF
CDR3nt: TGTGCCAGCTCACCGCCCTGGGGACAGGGCGAAAGGCAGTCCGATACGCAGTATTTT

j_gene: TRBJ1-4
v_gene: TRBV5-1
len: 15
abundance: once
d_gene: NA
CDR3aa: CASSLAWGGNEKLFF
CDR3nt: TGCGCCAGCAGCTTGGCATGGGGAGGAAATGAAAAACTGTTTTTT

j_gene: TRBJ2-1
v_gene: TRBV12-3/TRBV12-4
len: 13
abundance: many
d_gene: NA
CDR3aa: CASSFSSYNEQFF
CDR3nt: TGTGCCAGCAGTTTCTCTAGCTACAATGAGCAGTTCTTC

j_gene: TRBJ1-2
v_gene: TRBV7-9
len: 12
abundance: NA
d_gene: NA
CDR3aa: CASSPQVDGYTF
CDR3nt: TGTGCCAGCAGCCCCCAGGTGGATGGCTACACCTTC

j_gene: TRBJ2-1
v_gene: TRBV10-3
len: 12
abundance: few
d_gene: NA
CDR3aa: CAISETTWEQFF
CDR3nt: TGTGCCATCAGTGAGACAACCTGGGAGCAGTTCTTC

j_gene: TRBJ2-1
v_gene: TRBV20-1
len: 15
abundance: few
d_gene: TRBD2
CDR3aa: CSVQPGTSGGNEQFF
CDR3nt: TGCAGTGTCCAACCCGGGACTAGCGGGGGCAATGAGCAGTTCTTC

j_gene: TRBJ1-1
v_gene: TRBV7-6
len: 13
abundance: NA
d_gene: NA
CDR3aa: CASSFSNGAEAFF
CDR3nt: TGTGCCAGCAGCTTCTCAAACGGGGCTGAAGCTTTCTTT

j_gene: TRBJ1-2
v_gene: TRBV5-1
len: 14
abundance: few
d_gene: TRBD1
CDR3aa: CASSLDDTGDGYTF
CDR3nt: TGCGCCAGCAGCTTGGATGATACAGGGGATGGCTACACCTTC

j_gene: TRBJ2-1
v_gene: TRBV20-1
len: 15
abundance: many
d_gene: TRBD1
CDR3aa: CSADPLQGSRREQFF
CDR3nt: TGCAGTGCTGATCCTTTACAGGGGAGTAGGAGGGAGCAGTTCTTC

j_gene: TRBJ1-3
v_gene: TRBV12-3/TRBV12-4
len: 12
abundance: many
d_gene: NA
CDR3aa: CASSLQGNTIYF
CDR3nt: TGTGCCAGCAGTTTACAGGGAAACACCATATATTTT

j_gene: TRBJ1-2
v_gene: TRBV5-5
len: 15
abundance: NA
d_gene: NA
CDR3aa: CASSVAEGTSYGYTF
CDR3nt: TGTGCCAGCAGCGTAGCCGAAGGGACCAGCTATGGCTACACCTTC

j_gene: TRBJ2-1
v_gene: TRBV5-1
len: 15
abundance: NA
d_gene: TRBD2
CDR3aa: CASSAREGRFGEQFF
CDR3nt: TGCGCCAGCAGCGCTAGGGAGGGCCGATTCGGTGAGCAGTTCTTC

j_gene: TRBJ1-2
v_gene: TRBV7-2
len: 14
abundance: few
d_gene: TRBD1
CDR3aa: CASSVRDRDYGYTF
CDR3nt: TGTGCCAGCAGCGTCCGGGACAGGGACTATGGCTACACCTTC